The subject of this entry is one T cell receptor beta chain. Its antigen target is currently unknown. Base qualities are not provided; no much larger clone lies one nucleotide away. This sample stems from a study of CD8 T cells in Susac syndrome (dated by TCRdb to the late 2010s). The study in broad terms: Whether CD8+ T cell activation and differentiation in Susac syndrome was antigen driven was tested using repertoire sequencing. The study compared CD8+ T cell repertoire clonality among over 9 healthy donors, around 14 Susac syndrome patients and 15 multiple sclerosis patients. Study-wide conclusions, independent of this receptor: The study acknowledged that relatively few individuals were included in the TCR sequencing and HLA analysis.

Peripheral blood CD8+ and CD4+ T cells from healthy donors, Susac syndrome patients and multiple sclerosis patients were profiled using high-throughput TCR beta sequencing. Multiple sclerosis controls were treatment-naive patients with stable or active relapsing-remitting disease fulfilling revised McDonald criteria. Bulk CD8+ and CD4+ T cells were purified by magnetic negative isolation, while CD8+ TEMRA cells were enriched using FACS. Blood was drawn into EDTA tubes, processed within 24 hours, and PBMCs were isolated by density gradient centrifugation. PBMCs intended for TCR sequencing were cryopreserved in liquid nitrogen and were subsequently thawed in a 37 degrees C water bath. Purity of sorted or isolated CD4+, CD8+ and CD8+ TEMRA cells was at least 90%. RNA was extracted with the RNeasy kit and about 0.45 to 1 ug was reverse transcribed using random hexamers. The immunoSEQ multiplex PCR assay, which covers 54 Vbeta and 13 Jbeta segments, was used to amplify TCR beta CDR3 regions. Bias from PCR amplification was corrected by using a synthetic template baseline for primer optimization and for computational correction. On the authors' methods: Reads were annotated to V, D and J genes per IMGT and analyzed with immunoSEQ Analyzer, keeping only productive sequences. Clonality was calculated as one minus the Shannon entropy normalized by log2 of the number of productive unique sequences. For each patient and control, public and private clones were evaluated among the 100 most prevalent clones. Clones were defined as Susac-specific when absent from the healthy and MS cohorts, from roughly 1,100 published viral clones and from other ImmuneACCESS disease sequences. In-frame beta chains were kept once TCRdb had trimmed the public reads at Q25 with fastp and called clones with MiXCR. Rows are combined by CDR3 protein, so each entry shows the most common genes and DNA. These V and J calls rely on TCRdb rather than the paper's analysis. In all, the sample holds hundreds of thousands of distinct CDR3 sequences, and approximately 84% of those were seen once. The ten largest clonotypes hold about 0.11% of the sample.

CDR3 length: 15 amino acids, cysteine to phenylalanine. The entry retains the CDR3 DNA only, 45 bases that are in frame from base 1. The junction shows trimming of 4 bases on V and 1 base on J, plus 10 bases between the germline ends. CDR1 and CDR2 (MGHRA, YSYEKL) derive from the germline V gene. The sequence links TRBV4-1 to TRBJ2-2; the D gene cannot be resolved reliably. What was sequenced was CD8+ T cells from PBMCs. The receptor was derived from a human donor with multiple sclerosis. The sequence in DNA is TGCGCCAGCAGCCTCATGATTGTGAACACCGGGGAGCTGTTTTTT. Translated, it gives CASSLMIVNTGELFF.